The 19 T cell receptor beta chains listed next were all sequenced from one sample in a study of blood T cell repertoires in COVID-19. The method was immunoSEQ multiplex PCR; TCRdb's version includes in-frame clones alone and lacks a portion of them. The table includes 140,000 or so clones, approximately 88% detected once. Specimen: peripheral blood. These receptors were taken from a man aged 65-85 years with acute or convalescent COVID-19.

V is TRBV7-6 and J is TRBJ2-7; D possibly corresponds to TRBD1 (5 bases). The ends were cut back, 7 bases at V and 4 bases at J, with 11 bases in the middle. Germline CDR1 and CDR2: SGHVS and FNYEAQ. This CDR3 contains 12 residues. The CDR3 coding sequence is TGTGCCAGCACCAATGCAGGGTACGAGCAGTACTTC. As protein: CASTNAGYEQYF.

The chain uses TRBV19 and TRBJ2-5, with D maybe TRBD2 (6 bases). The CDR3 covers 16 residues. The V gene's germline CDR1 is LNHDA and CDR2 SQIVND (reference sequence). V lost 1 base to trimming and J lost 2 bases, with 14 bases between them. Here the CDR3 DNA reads TGTGCCAGTAGTATAGGGGCGGGGATCCAGCAAGAGACCCAGTACTTC. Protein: CASSIGAGIQQETQYF.

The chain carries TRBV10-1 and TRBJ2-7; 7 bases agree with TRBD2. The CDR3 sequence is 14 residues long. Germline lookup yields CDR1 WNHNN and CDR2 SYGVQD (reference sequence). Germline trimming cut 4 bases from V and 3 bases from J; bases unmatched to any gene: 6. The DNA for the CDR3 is TGCGCCAGCAGTGCCTGGACTAGTGGCTACGAGCAGTACTTC. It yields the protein CASSAWTSGYEQYF.

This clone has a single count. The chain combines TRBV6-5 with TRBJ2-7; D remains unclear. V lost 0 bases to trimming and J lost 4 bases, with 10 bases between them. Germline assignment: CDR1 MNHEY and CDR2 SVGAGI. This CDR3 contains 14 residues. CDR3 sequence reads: CASSYSRVRYEQYF. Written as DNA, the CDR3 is TGTGCCAGCAGTTACTCACGGGTCAGATACGAGCAGTACTTC.

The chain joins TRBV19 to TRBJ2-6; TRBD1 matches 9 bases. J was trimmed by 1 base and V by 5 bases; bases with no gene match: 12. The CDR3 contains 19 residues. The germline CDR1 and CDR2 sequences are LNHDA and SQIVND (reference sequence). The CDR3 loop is CASSVRGGQGSSGANVLTF. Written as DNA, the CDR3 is TGTGCCAGTAGTGTGAGGGGGGGACAGGGTTCTTCTGGGGCCAACGTCCTGACTTTC.

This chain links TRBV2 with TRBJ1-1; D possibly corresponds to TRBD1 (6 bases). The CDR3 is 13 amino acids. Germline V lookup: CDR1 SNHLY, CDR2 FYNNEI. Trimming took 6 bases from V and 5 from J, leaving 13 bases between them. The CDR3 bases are TGTGCCAGCAGGCCACAGGGAGGGACTGAAGCTTTCTTT. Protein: CASRPQGGTEAFF.

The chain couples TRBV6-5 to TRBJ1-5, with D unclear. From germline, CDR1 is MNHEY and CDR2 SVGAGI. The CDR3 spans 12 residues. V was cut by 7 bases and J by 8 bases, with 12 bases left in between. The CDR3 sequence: CASTGGIEPQHF. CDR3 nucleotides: TGTGCCAGCACGGGAGGGATTGAGCCCCAGCATTTT.

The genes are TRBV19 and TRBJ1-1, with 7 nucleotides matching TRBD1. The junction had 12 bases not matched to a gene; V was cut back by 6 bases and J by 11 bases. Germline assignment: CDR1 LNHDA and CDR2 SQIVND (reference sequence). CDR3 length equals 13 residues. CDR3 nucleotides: TGTGCCAGTAGCCAGACGGGGACAGTCCGGGCTTTCTTT. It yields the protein CASSQTGTVRAFF.

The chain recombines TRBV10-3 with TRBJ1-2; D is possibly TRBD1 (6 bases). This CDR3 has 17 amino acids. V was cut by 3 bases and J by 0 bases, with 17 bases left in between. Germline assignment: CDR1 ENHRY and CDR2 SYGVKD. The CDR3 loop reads CAISEGQGRRSNYGYTF. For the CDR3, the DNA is TGTGCCATCAGTGAAGGGCAGGGGCGACGATCTAACTATGGCTACACCTTC.

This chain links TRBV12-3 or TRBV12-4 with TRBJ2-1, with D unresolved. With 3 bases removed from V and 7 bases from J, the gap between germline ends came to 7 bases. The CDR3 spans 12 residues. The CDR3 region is CASSFVRNEQFF. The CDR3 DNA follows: TGTGCCAGCAGTTTTGTTCGGAATGAGCAGTTCTTC.

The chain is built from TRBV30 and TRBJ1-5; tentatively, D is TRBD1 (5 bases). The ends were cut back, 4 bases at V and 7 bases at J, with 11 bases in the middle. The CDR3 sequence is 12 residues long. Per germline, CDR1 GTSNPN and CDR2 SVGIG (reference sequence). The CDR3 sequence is CAWTAGGQPQHF. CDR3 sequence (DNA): TGTGCCTGGACGGCGGGGGGGCAGCCCCAGCATTTT. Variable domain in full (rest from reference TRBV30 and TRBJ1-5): SQTIHQWPATLVQPVGSPLSLECTVEGTSNPNLYWYRQAAGRGLQLLFYSVGIGQISSEVPQNLSASRPQDRQFILSSKKLLLSDSGFYLCAWTAGGQPQHFGDGTRLSIL.

CDR3 protein: CASSDHRGRKTQYF. In nucleotides, the CDR3 is TGTGCCAGCAGTGATCACAGGGGGAGAAAGACCCAGTACTTC. The V and J genes are TRBV2 and TRBJ2-7; 8 bases are a match to TRBD1. Near its end, the DNA agrees better with TRBJ2-5, so the J call may be wrong. Looked up from germline, CDR1 is SNHLY and CDR2 is FYNNEI. The CDR3 loop spans 14 amino acids.

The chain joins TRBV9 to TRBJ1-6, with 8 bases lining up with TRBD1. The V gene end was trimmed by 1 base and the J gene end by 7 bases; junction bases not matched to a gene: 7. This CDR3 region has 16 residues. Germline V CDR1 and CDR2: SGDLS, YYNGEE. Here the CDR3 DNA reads TGTGCCAGCAGCGTAAGGGCAGGGGGCGGGAATTCACCCCTCCACTTT. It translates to CASSVRAGGGNSPLHF.

CDR3 sequence reads: CASSLVGANSNQPQHF. The CDR3 nucleotides are TGTGCCAGCAGCTTAGTAGGAGCTAATAGCAATCAGCCCCAGCATTTT. The V and J genes are TRBV7-2 and TRBJ1-5; no clear D gene. Trimming removed 1 base at V and 0 bases at J, with 10 bases between. Germline lookup yields CDR1 SGHTA and CDR2 FQGNSA. This CDR3 is built from 16 residues.

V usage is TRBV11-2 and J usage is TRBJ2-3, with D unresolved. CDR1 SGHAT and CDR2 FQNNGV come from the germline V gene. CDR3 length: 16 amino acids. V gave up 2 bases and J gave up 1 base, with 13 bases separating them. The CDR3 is CASSLRMGAGTDTQYF. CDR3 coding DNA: TGTGCCAGCAGCTTACGGATGGGTGCGGGCACAGATACGCAGTATTTT. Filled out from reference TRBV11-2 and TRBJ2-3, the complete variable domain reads EAGVAQSPRYKIIEKRQSVAFWCNPISGHATLYWYQQILGQGPKLLIQFQNNGVVDDSQLPKDRFSAERLKGVDSTLKIQPAKLEDSAVYLCASSLRMGAGTDTQYFGPGTRLTVL.

The CDR3 nucleotides are TGTGCCAGCAGCCCCGGGACTATACCCGATGAGCAGTTCTTC. It yields the protein CASSPGTIPDEQFF. The chain couples TRBV6-5 to TRBJ2-1; 7 bases line up with TRBD2. V shed 6 bases and J 8 bases; nucleotides not matched to a gene: 10. CDR1 is MNHEY and CDR2 is SVGAGI in the germline V gene. The CDR3 has 14 amino acids.

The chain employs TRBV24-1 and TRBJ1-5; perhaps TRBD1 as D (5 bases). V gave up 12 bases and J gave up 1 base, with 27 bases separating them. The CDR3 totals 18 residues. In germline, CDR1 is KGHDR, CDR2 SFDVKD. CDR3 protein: CAAVFGGVPLPSNQPQHF. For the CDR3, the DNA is TGTGCCGCTGTATTTGGGGGGGTACCCCTCCCAAGCAATCAGCCCCAGCATTTT.

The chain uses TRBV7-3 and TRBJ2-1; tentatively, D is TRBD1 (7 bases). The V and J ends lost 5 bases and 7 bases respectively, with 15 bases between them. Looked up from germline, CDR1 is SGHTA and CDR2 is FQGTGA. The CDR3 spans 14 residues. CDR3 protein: CASSGQQGRNEQFF. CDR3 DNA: TGTGCCAGCAGCGGACAACAGGGGAGGAATGAGCAGTTCTTC.

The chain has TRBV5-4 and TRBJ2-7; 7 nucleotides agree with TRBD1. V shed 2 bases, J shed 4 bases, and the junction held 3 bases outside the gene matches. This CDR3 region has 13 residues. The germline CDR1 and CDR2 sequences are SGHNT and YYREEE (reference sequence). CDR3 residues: CASSLQGIYEQYF. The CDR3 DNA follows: TGTGCCAGCAGCTTACAGGGGATTTACGAGCAGTACTTC.